These 25 T cell receptor beta chains share one sample of origin, sequenced in a study of blood T cell repertoires in COVID-19. Clones were sequenced by immunoSEQ multiplex PCR, and TCRdb holds only the in-frame ones, with some missing. The table lists about 220,000 clones, around four fifths of them singletons. Source material: peripheral blood. The origin of the receptors is a young man with active or convalescent COVID-19.

The CDR3 DNA follows: TGTGCCACCAGTGATTCGGGACAGGGGGCCCTATACCCCCAAGAGACCCAGTACTTC. Its translation is CATSDSGQGALYPQETQYF. The V call is TRBV24-1, the J call TRBJ2-5; 12 nucleotides line up with TRBD1. Germline V CDR1 and CDR2: KGHDR, SFDVKD. V lost 2 bases, J lost 1 base, and 10 bases stayed unmatched. The CDR3 is 19 residues long.

This clone was picked up a small number of times. The V gene is TRBV11-1, the J gene TRBJ2-3, with D possibly TRBD2 on 6 matching bases. The CDR3 loop spans 14 amino acids. From germline, CDR1 is SGHAT and CDR2 FQDESV (reference sequence). Trimming took 4 bases from V and 5 from J, leaving 13 bases between them. CDR3 DNA sequence: TGTGCCAGCAGCTCGCGGGGTGCCCTAGATACGCAGTATTTT. Translating gives CASSSRGALDTQYF.

This chain joins TRBV2 and TRBJ2-3, with 7 bases matching TRBD1. From germline, CDR1 is SNHLY and CDR2 FYNNEI. Trimming took 6 bases from V and 2 from J; bases not matched to a gene: 8. This CDR3 has 15 amino acids. The CDR3 DNA sequence: TGTGCCAGCAGCCCGGGACAGACTTACACAGATACGCAGTATTTT. Its translation is CASSPGQTYTDTQYF.

The V call is TRBV3-1 (or the pseudogene TRBV3-2), the J call TRBJ1-4; 10 nucleotides line up with TRBD1. With V trimmed by 1 base and J by 6 bases, 5 bases remained unmatched. This CDR3 has 16 residues. Germline V lookup: CDR1 LGHDT, CDR2 YNNKEL (reference sequence). The CDR3 is CASSQGFGTGDEKLFF. The CDR3 nucleotides are TGTGCCAGCAGCCAAGGTTTCGGGACAGGGGATGAAAAACTGTTTTTT.

In this sample, this clone turned up once. The chain uses TRBV29-1 and TRBJ2-3; TRBD1 aligns across 8 bases. The trim removed 2 bases at V and 3 bases at J, leaving 7 bases unmatched. The CDR3 contains 15 residues. Germline assignment: CDR1 SQVTM and CDR2 ANQGSEA. CDR3 region: CSVERGQGRTDTQYF. Written as DNA, the CDR3 is TGCAGCGTTGAACGAGGACAGGGCCGTACAGATACGCAGTATTTT.

CDR3 sequence: CASSQDPRDEQFF. In DNA, the CDR3 is TGCGCCAGCAGCCAAGATCCGAGGGATGAGCAGTTCTTC. The V and J genes are TRBV4-1 and TRBJ2-1; the D gene is possibly TRBD2 (5 bases). There are 13 residues in the CDR3. Trimming shortened V by 0 bases and J by 8 bases, and 8 bases separated the two germline ends. Germline CDR1 MGHRA, CDR2 YSYEKL.

Written as DNA, the CDR3 is TGTGCCAGCATTGCCGGCTCGGGTGAAAAACTGTTTTTT. It codes for CASIAGSGEKLFF. V is TRBV28 and J is TRBJ1-4; D remains unclear. Germline V gives CDR1 MDHEN, CDR2 SYDVKM. CDR3 length: 13 amino acids. Trimming took 7 bases from V and 7 from J, leaving 13 bases between them.

CDR3 coding DNA: TGCGCCAGCAGCTTGGTGGGCAGGGGCACAGATACGCAGTATTTT. Amino acid sequence: CASSLVGRGTDTQYF. The chain combines TRBV5-1 with TRBJ2-3; weak D call: TRBD1 (5 bases). The CDR3 has 15 residues. In germline, CDR1 is SGHRS, CDR2 YFSETQ. V was trimmed by 0 bases and J by 1 base, leaving 9 bases between them.

The CDR3 here is CASSPYTGPTYNEQFF. DNA of the CDR3: TGTGCCAGCAGCCCCTACACAGGGCCCACCTACAATGAGCAGTTCTTC. The V call is TRBV14, the J call TRBJ2-1, with TRBD1 as a possible D gene (6 bases). With 4 bases removed from V and 2 bases from J, the gap between germline ends came to 15 bases. The CDR3 runs 16 residues. Germline values: CDR1 SGHDN, CDR2 FVKESK.

This sequence joins TRBV6-2 or TRBV6-3 and TRBJ2-7; possibly TRBD2 for D (7 bases). CDR1 and CDR2 (germline): MNHEY, SVGEGT. The CDR3 contains 14 residues. V dropped 0 bases and J dropped 3 bases, with 9 bases sitting between them. The CDR3: CASSYSRGRYEQYF. DNA for the CDR3: TGTGCCAGCAGTTACTCGCGGGGGCGCTACGAGCAGTACTTC.

This chain connects TRBV11-2 to TRBJ2-5; 8 bases are shared with TRBD2. Germline V CDR1 and CDR2: SGHAT, FQNNGV. The junction had 8 bases not matched to a gene; V was cut back by 5 bases and J by 9 bases. The CDR3 runs to 13 residues. The CDR3 coding sequence is TGTGCCAGCAGCCAACCTCGGGGGGGGGCCCAGTACTTC. This gives the protein CASSQPRGGAQYF.

V and J are TRBV6-4 and TRBJ1-3; D ambiguous. The germline V gene has CDR1 MRHNA and CDR2 SNTAGT. The CDR3 consists of 13 residues. Trimming took off 7 bases at V and 4 bases at J, with 11 bases between the two ends. The CDR3 region has the DNA TGTGCCAGCAACCCGGGTCGGGGAAACACCATATATTTT. Translating gives CASNPGRGNTIYF.

In its sample, this clone was seen once. This chain links TRBV19 with TRBJ2-1; 10 nucleotides match TRBD2. V was pared by 4 bases and J by 4 bases, with 10 bases of the junction left unmatched. Germline V gene lookup returns CDR1 LNHDA and CDR2 SQIVND (reference sequence). CDR3 length: 17 amino acids. CDR3 sequence reads: CASSRASGSSRYNEQFF. CDR3 DNA sequence: TGTGCCAGTAGTAGGGCTAGCGGGAGCTCCAGGTACAATGAGCAGTTCTTC.

The chain combines TRBV5-1 with TRBJ1-2; 10 nucleotides agree with TRBD1. Germline CDR1 reads SGHRS; CDR2 reads YFSETQ. This CDR3 has 14 residues. The junction had 5 bases not matched to a gene; V was cut back by 4 bases and J by 5 bases. The CDR3 sequence is CASSPGQGQYGYTF. CDR3 sequence (DNA): TGCGCCAGCAGCCCGGGACAGGGGCAATATGGCTACACCTTC. The whole variable domain, filled in from reference TRBV5-1 and TRBJ1-2, reads KAGVTQTPRYLIKTRGQQVTLSCSPISGHRSVSWYQQTPGQGLQFLFEYFSETQRNKGNFPGRFSGRQFSNSRSEMNVSTLELGDSALYLCASSPGQGQYGYTFGSGTRLTVV.

The chain employs TRBV5-1 and TRBJ2-7; D might be TRBD2 (5 bases). Germline V gene sequence: CDR1 SGHRS, CDR2 YFSETQ. The CDR3 sequence is 14 residues long. Trimming pared 4 bases from V and 7 bases from J, leaving 18 bases between. CDR3 amino acids: CASSPRTGFVEQYF. The CDR3 nucleotides read TGCGCCAGCAGCCCAAGGACGGGATTTGTAGAGCAGTACTTC.

The rearrangement joins TRBV30 to TRBJ1-4, with D maybe TRBD1 (6 bases). The CDR3 spans 15 residues. The germline V gene encodes CDR1 GTSNPN and CDR2 SVGIG (reference sequence). Trimming took 0 bases from V and 8 from J, leaving 16 bases between them. The DNA for the CDR3 is TGTGCCTGGAGTGTAGGTCTGGGGGCAGGGGAAAAACTGTTTTTT. Translation gives CAWSVGLGAGEKLFF.

The gene calls are TRBV4-2 and TRBJ2-2; 7 positions agree with TRBD1. Germline CDR1 reads LGHNA; CDR2 reads YNFKEQ. V was clipped by 2 bases and J by 4 bases; unmatched bases: 10. This CDR3 has 17 residues. The CDR3 DNA reads as TGTGCCAGCAGCCAATCCGCCGTGACAGGGAGCACCGGGGAGCTGTTTTTT. Its protein is CASSQSAVTGSTGELFF.

The chain combines TRBV5-6 with TRBJ1-2; possibly TRBD1 for D (5 bases). Germline-derived CDR1 and CDR2 are SGHDT and YYEEEE. V lost 1 base, J lost 2 bases, and 9 bases lay in between. This CDR3 contains 14 residues. CDR3 nucleotide sequence: TGTGCCAGCAGCTTGCAGGGTAAAAACTATGGCTACACCTTC. This codes for CASSLQGKNYGYTF.

The genes are TRBV6-5 and TRBJ2-2; D may be TRBD1 (6 bases). The CDR3 loop spans 16 amino acids. The ends were cut back, 2 bases at V and 2 bases at J, with 12 bases in the middle. Germline-derived CDR1 and CDR2 are MNHEY and SVGAGI. The CDR3 reads CASSYPRGSNTGELFF. The CDR3 DNA follows: TGTGCCAGCAGTTACCCTAGGGGGAGTAACACCGGGGAGCTGTTTTTT.

This clone was picked up one time. The V gene is TRBV12-3 or TRBV12-4, the J gene TRBJ1-3, with D unclear. With 3 bases removed from V and 8 bases from J, the gap between germline ends came to 8 bases. The CDR3 length is 12 residues. This CDR3 is CASSFRGDTIYF. CDR3 coding DNA: TGTGCCAGCAGTTTTAGAGGTGACACCATATATTTT.

This clone turned up a few times. This chain joins TRBV19 and TRBJ1-2; D is unclear. Germline V gene sequence: CDR1 LNHDA, CDR2 SQIVND (reference sequence). Trimming left V 5 bases short and J 0 bases short, with 7 bases between. CDR3 size: 13 residues. CDR3 protein: CASSSPSNYGYTF. The CDR3 DNA reads TGTGCCAGTAGTTCCCCGTCTAACTATGGCTACACCTTC.

The rearrangement links TRBV6-5 to TRBJ2-5; D is perhaps TRBD2 (6 bases). V was trimmed by 7 bases and J by 0 bases, leaving 12 bases between them. The CDR3 spans 14 residues. Germline V gene data show CDR1 as MNHEY and CDR2 as SVGAGI. CDR3 residues: CASTRDFNQETQYF. The CDR3 bases are TGTGCCAGCACCAGGGACTTCAACCAAGAGACCCAGTACTTC.

The rearrangement uses TRBV29-1 and TRBJ1-1; TRBD1 aligns across 8 bases. The junction had 6 bases not matched to a gene; V was cut back by 7 bases and J by 2 bases. The germline V gene has CDR1 SQVTM and CDR2 ANQGSEA. CDR3 length: 13 amino acids. The CDR3 protein is CSAAGGPNTEAFF. CDR3 DNA: TGCAGCGCCGCAGGGGGCCCAAACACTGAAGCTTTCTTT. Drawing the rest from reference TRBV29-1 and TRBJ1-1, the complete variable domain is SAVISQKPSRDICQRGTSLTIQCQVDSQVTMMFWYRQQPGQSLTLIATANQGSEATYESGFVIDKFPISRPNLTFSTLTVSNMSPEDSSIYLCSAAGGPNTEAFFGQGTRLTVV.

This sequence joins TRBV30 and TRBJ2-7; TRBD2 matches at 13 bases. After removal of 2 bases from V and 6 bases from J, the junction contained 10 bases not matched to a gene. Germline V gives CDR1 GTSNPN, CDR2 SVGIG (reference sequence). The length of the CDR3 is 16 residues. The CDR3 nucleotides read TGTGCCTGGAGTCCCCCCCGGACTAGCGGGAGAAGCGAGCAGTACTTC. Protein: CAWSPPRTSGRSEQYF.

This chain connects TRBV7-2 to TRBJ2-1; possible D gene TRBD2, 7 bases. Trimming took off 3 bases at V and 7 bases at J, with 16 bases between the two ends. The CDR3 is made up of 15 amino acids. CDR1 and CDR2 from the germline V gene are SGHTA and FQGNSA. The DNA for the CDR3 is TGTGCCAGCAGCTTCTGGGGGGGCCTAGGGAATGAGCAGTTCTTC. This encodes CASSFWGGLGNEQFF.